Included here is one T cell receptor (beta chain) sequence, with context. The antigen is not known. The TCR beta libraries were generated through quantitative 5'-RACE incorporating molecular barcodes. Each CDR3 protein gets one entry after TCRdb re-called the 5' RACE reads with MiXCR. The sample consists of 400,000 to 450,000 distinct CDR3 sequences, roughly 18% of them appearing once. The record originates from a study of CD8 T cells in ankylosing spondylitis. The CDR3 length is 12 residues. V gave up 1 base and J gave up 4 bases, with 7 bases separating them. Germline V lookup: CDR1 GTSNPN, CDR2 SVGIG (reference sequence). The study's findings and limits: A TCR beta motif of about eight highly homologous variants appeared characteristic of ankylosing spondylitis blood.

This sequence was found in a male donor with ankylosing spondylitis. This chain uses TRBV30 with TRBJ1-2; the D is unclear. The source material was blood, either unsorted or a sorted T cell fraction (not recorded which). In DNA form, the CDR3 reads TGTGCCTGGAGTGAAACGAGCTATGGCTACACCTTC. This codes for CAWSETSYGYTF.